The 20 T cell receptor beta chains reported below all come from one sample, sequenced in a study of blood T cells in healthy people across ages. Using a J-beta primer mix together with a sample-barcoded 5' primer, a second PCR was run for roughly 7 to 12 cycles. One entry per CDR3 protein, called by TCRdb with MiXCR from the 5' RACE reads. Of 700,000 to 900,000 distinct CDR3 sequences in the sample, about 53% were seen once. Sequencing was carried out using blood. The source of these receptors is an elderly man in good health.

The chain employs TRBV5-1 and TRBJ2-3; 11 nucleotides line up with TRBD2. Per the germline V gene, CDR1 is SGHRS and CDR2 is YFSETQ. This CDR3 has 17 amino acids. After removal of 0 bases from V and 6 bases from J, the junction contained 9 bases not matched to a gene. The CDR3 sequence: CASSLVTSGRPSDTQYF. The DNA for the CDR3 is TGCGCCAGCAGCTTGGTTACTAGCGGGAGACCATCGGATACGCAGTATTTT. Looking up the rest from reference TRBV5-1 and TRBJ2-3 gives the full variable domain: KAGVTQTPRYLIKTRGQQVTLSCSPISGHRSVSWYQQTPGQGLQFLFEYFSETQRNKGNFPGRFSGRQFSNSRSEMNVSTLELGDSALYLCASSLVTSGRPSDTQYFGPGTRLTVL.

This clonotype was found once. Sequence at one end of the junction differs from germline and may be a read error. The genes are TRBV4-1 and TRBJ2-7; TRBD2 matches 12 bases. CDR1 and CDR2 (germline): MGHRA, YSYEKL. This CDR3 is 16 amino acids long. The DNA for the CDR3 is TGCGCCGGCAGCCGCGAGACTAGCGGGAGCCTCTACGAGCAGTACTTC. Protein product: CAGSRETSGSLYEQYF.

This chain links TRBV3-1 with TRBJ2-5; 10 nucleotides agree with TRBD2. Per the germline V gene, CDR1 is LGHDT and CDR2 is YNNKEL (reference sequence). The CDR3 is 15 amino acids. The trim removed 1 base at V and 9 bases at J, leaving 8 bases unmatched. The DNA of the CDR3 is TGTGCCAGCAGCCAAGGGACTAGCGGAAGAGACGCCCAGTACTTC. Translation: CASSQGTSGRDAQYF.

The table lists this clonotype with a count of one. V usage is TRBV6-5 and J usage is TRBJ2-7, with 10 nucleotides matching TRBD1. The CDR3 is made up of 14 amino acids. With 7 bases clipped from V and 1 base from J, the junction kept 4 bases outside the gene matches. Germline CDR1 MNHEY, CDR2 SVGAGI. The CDR3 sequence is CASTLGQGSYEQYF. The CDR3 DNA follows: TGTGCCAGCACTCTGGGACAGGGGTCCTACGAGCAGTACTTC.

The rearrangement uses TRBV7-6 and TRBJ2-5; D not resolved. This CDR3 has 14 residues. Germline V gene lookup returns CDR1 SGHVS and CDR2 FNYEAQ. Trimming pared 5 bases from V and 2 bases from J, leaving 12 bases between. In DNA, the CDR3 is TGTGCCAGCAGCCAGTTGGACGGGCAAGAGACCCAGTACTTC. Protein product: CASSQLDGQETQYF.

The chain has TRBV18 and TRBJ1-2, with D uncertain. Germline V CDR1 and CDR2: KGHSH, LQKENI. This CDR3 is built from 13 residues. V shed 2 bases and J shed 7 bases, with 11 bases lying between them. Written as DNA, the CDR3 is TGTGCCAGCTCACCATCCATGTCGGTTGGCTACACCTTC. Residues: CASSPSMSVGYTF.

The count of this clonotype is one. The chain carries TRBV27 and TRBJ2-3; TRBD2 agrees at 8 bases. V shed 2 bases and J 1 base; nucleotides not matched to a gene: 5. CDR1 is MNHEY and CDR2 is SMNVEV in the germline V gene (reference sequence). The CDR3 has 16 residues. As DNA, the CDR3 is TGTGCCAGCAGTTTAAATCGAGCGGGGGGCACAGATACGCAGTATTTT. Residues: CASSLNRAGGTDTQYF.

The chain uses TRBV29-1 and TRBJ1-2; the D gene is possibly TRBD1 (5 bases). This CDR3 contains 13 residues. V dropped 1 base and J dropped 8 bases, with 14 bases sitting between them. Germline lookup yields CDR1 SQVTM and CDR2 ANQGSEA. CDR3 amino acids: CSVEVDPGGGYTF. The DNA for the CDR3 is TGCAGCGTTGAAGTCGACCCTGGGGGAGGCTACACCTTC.

Notes on this clonotype: Mismatch with germline at one junction end may stem from a read error. The chain combines TRBV7-2 with TRBJ1-2; TRBD1 matches 7 bases. Germline V gene lookup returns CDR1 SGHTA and CDR2 FQGNSA. There are 15 residues in the CDR3. This chain's CDR3 is CASSLMTGPNYGYTF. Written as DNA, the CDR3 is TGTGCCAGCAGCTTAATGACAGGGCCTAACTATGGTTACACCTTC. The full variable domain, with the rest looked up from reference TRBV7-2 and TRBJ1-2, is GAGVSQSPSNKVTEKGKDVELRCDPISGHTALYWYRQSLGQGLEFLIYFQGNSAPDKSGLPSDRFSAERTGGSVSTLTIQRTQQEDSAVYLCASSLMTGPNYGYTFGSGTRLTVV.

The chain combines TRBV4-1 with TRBJ2-2; the D is unclear. Trimming removed 10 bases from V and 7 bases from J, with 22 bases in between. CDR1 and CDR2 from the germline V gene are MGHRA and YSYEKL. The CDR3 spans 15 residues. The CDR3 loop reads CAISPANQRSGELFF. The CDR3 coding sequence is TGCGCCATCTCCCCAGCCAATCAGCGAAGCGGGGAGCTGTTTTTT.

This clonotype was observed a single time. A read error may account for a junction end that differs from germline. The J gene is TRBJ2-7, the V gene TRBV3-1, with D uncertain. The germline V gene encodes CDR1 LGHDT and CDR2 YNNKEL (reference sequence). CDR3 length equals 13 residues. CDR3 amino acids: CASSQARDLERYF. The CDR3 coding sequence is TGTGCCAGCAGCCAAGCTCGTGATTTGGAGCGGTACTTC.

V and J are TRBV20-1 and TRBJ1-1; TRBD1 matches at 10 bases. This CDR3 is built from 14 residues. In germline, CDR1 is DFQATT, CDR2 SNEGSKA (reference sequence). V lost 1 base to trimming and J lost 4 bases; unmatched junction nucleotides: 3. CDR3 nucleotides: TGCAGTGCTAGAGTCGGGACAGGGGCCACTGAAGCTTTCTTT. It codes for CSARVGTGATEAFF.

The chain is built from TRBV20-1 and TRBJ2-5, with a weak D call TRBD2 (6 bases). CDR3 length equals 14 residues. Trimming took 1 base from V and 0 from J, leaving 9 bases between them. Germline V gene sequence: CDR1 DFQATT, CDR2 SNEGSKA (reference sequence). As DNA, the CDR3 is TGCAGTGCTAGAGGTAGCGGAAACCAAGAGACCCAGTACTTC. Translating gives CSARGSGNQETQYF.

This clonotype turned up a few times. V is TRBV12-3 or TRBV12-4 and J is TRBJ2-3; possible D gene TRBD2, 7 bases. This CDR3 comprises 12 residues. V dropped 11 bases and J dropped 14 bases, with 23 bases sitting between them. CDR3: CAVGGGGRYAYF. CDR3 in DNA: TGTGCCGTTGGTGGGGGGGGCAGATACGCGTATTTT.

V and J are TRBV6-5 and TRBJ1-1; perhaps TRBD1 as D (5 bases). V gave up 6 bases and J gave up 0 bases, with 14 bases separating them. CDR3 length: 15 amino acids. The germline V gene has CDR1 MNHEY and CDR2 SVGAGI. CDR3 nucleotides: TGTGCCAGCAGCCGTCCGGGGCTCATGAACACTGAAGCTTTCTTT. Residues: CASSRPGLMNTEAFF.

The V call is TRBV10-3, the J call TRBJ2-5; a weak D match, TRBD1 (5 bases). Per the germline V gene, CDR1 is ENHRY and CDR2 is SYGVKD. V dropped 8 bases and J dropped 1 base, with 11 bases sitting between them. The CDR3 runs 13 residues. CDR3 loop: CAIPLGAQETQYF. The CDR3 nucleotides read TGTGCCATCCCTCTAGGGGCCCAAGAGACCCAGTACTTC.

V and J are TRBV5-1 and TRBJ2-5, with unresolved D. The CDR3 consists of 12 residues. In germline, CDR1 is SGHRS, CDR2 YFSETQ. Trimming took 1 base from V and 5 from J, leaving 6 bases between them. DNA for the CDR3: TGCGCCAGCAGCTTGTATCGCGAGACCCAGTACTTC. Translating gives CASSLYRETQYF.

The chain joins TRBV12-3 or TRBV12-4 to TRBJ2-5; 10 nucleotides match TRBD2. The J call may be in error: the DNA end matches TRBJ2-7 better. The CDR3 totals 14 residues. The CDR3 DNA sequence: TGTGCCAGCAGTGTGTCTAGCGGGAGAGACGAGCAGTACTTC. It is translated as CASSVSSGRDEQYF.

This clonotype showed up just a few times. The J gene is TRBJ1-4, the V gene TRBV2; D unclear. The CDR3 sequence is 13 residues long. V gave up 8 bases and J gave up 6 bases, with 13 bases separating them. Per the germline V gene, CDR1 is SNHLY and CDR2 is FYNNEI. Here the CDR3 DNA reads TGTGCCAGCTCTAGAGGGAGGGATGAAAAACTGTTTTTT. Translating gives CASSRGRDEKLFF.

Ten or more counts support this clonotype. This chain uses TRBV29-1 with TRBJ2-3, with unresolved D. Trimming removed 4 bases from V and 2 bases from J, with 10 bases in between. The CDR3 covers 13 residues. The germline V gene encodes CDR1 SQVTM and CDR2 ANQGSEA. The CDR3 DNA is TGCAGCGTTGCCTTATCCGACACAGATACGCAGTATTTT. As protein: CSVALSDTDTQYF.